The 15 T cell receptor beta chains reported below all come from one sample, sequenced in a study of shared clonotypes between healthy human individuals. The data were produced by immunoSEQ multiplex PCR, yet TCRdb's version contains in-frame clones alone and is incomplete. The profile shows about 990,000 clones, approximately 80% of them singletons. What was sequenced was memory CD4+ T cells from PBMCs. As for subset: CD45RA-negative fraction. The receptors originated from a man aged 18-30 years in good health. Some clones in this sample may be carry-over from other donors' samples.

Details on this clone: A read error may explain this, as a much larger clone is one base away. The rearrangement joins TRBV6-4 to TRBJ2-3; D unresolved. Germline V CDR1 and CDR2: MRHNA, SNTAGT. The ends were cut back, 7 bases at V and 6 bases at J, with 8 bases in the middle. The CDR3 consists of 11 residues. In nucleotides, the CDR3 is TGTGCCAGCACCCTCGGGGATACGCAGTATTTT. This translates into CASTLGDTQYF.

This clone has only a few counts. Here the CDR3 DNA reads TGTGCCAGCAGCTTGGTTAGCGGGAGCTCCTACGAGCAGTACTTC. This sequence encodes CASSLVSGSSYEQYF. The chain joins TRBV5-4 to TRBJ2-7, with 9 bases aligning to TRBD2. The CDR3 length is 15 residues. Germline CDR1 and CDR2: SGHNT and YYREEE (reference sequence). V trimming: 0 bases; J trimming: 0 bases; junction bases outside the gene matches: 1. Variable domain in full (rest from reference TRBV5-4 and TRBJ2-7): ETGVTQSPTHLIKTRGQQVTLRCSSQSGHNTVSWYQQALGQGPQFIFQYYREEENGRGNFPPRFSGLQFPNYSSELNVNALELDDSALYLCASSLVSGSSYEQYFGPGTRLTVT.

The rearrangement links TRBV5-5 to TRBJ2-5; unclear D gene. V was cut by 1 base and J by 7 bases, with 14 bases left in between. CDR1 is SGHKS and CDR2 is YYEKEE in the germline V gene (reference sequence). The CDR3 is 14 amino acids. This CDR3 is CASSLSPVDGTQYF. The CDR3 nucleotides read TGTGCCAGCAGCTTGTCGCCCGTTGATGGGACCCAGTACTTC. Combining the CDR3 with reference TRBV5-5 and TRBJ2-5 gives the whole variable domain DAGVTQSPTHLIKTRGQQVTLRCSPISGHKSVSWYQQVLGQGPQFIFQYYEKEERGRGNFPDRFSARQFPNYSSELNVNALLLGDSALYLCASSLSPVDGTQYFGPGTRLLVL.

The chain links TRBV6-1 to TRBJ2-5; weak D call: TRBD1 (5 bases). The DNA end favors TRBJ2-7, so the J call may be wrong. Looked up from germline, CDR1 is MNHNS and CDR2 is SASEGT. This CDR3 has 13 amino acids. The CDR3 spells CASSVSDNYEQYF. The DNA for the CDR3 is TGTGCCAGCAGTGTCTCGGACAACTACGAGCAGTACTTC.

This chain connects TRBV5-1 to TRBJ2-6; the match to TRBD2 covers 11 bases. Looked up from germline, CDR1 is SGHRS and CDR2 is YFSETQ. The CDR3 runs to 18 residues. J gave up 0 bases and V 1 base, and 3 bases lay outside the gene matches. The DNA for the CDR3 is TGCGCCAGCAGCTTGATCCTAGCGGGAGGCTCTGGGGCCAACGTCCTGACTTTC. Its translation is CASSLILAGGSGANVLTF.

The rearrangement joins TRBV6-6 to TRBJ2-5; perhaps TRBD2 as D (5 bases). The CDR3 is 16 amino acids. Between the trimmed V and J ends, which lost 0 bases and 2 bases, there was a span of 13 bases. Germline V lookup: CDR1 MNHNY, CDR2 SVGAGI (reference sequence). The CDR3 spells CASSYSIGNLQETQYF. CDR3 nucleotide sequence: TGTGCCAGCAGTTACTCGATCGGGAACCTACAAGAGACCCAGTACTTC.

V and J are TRBV7-6 and TRBJ2-2; D unclear. Germline V gene lookup returns CDR1 SGHVS and CDR2 FNYEAQ. V lost 5 bases and J 0 bases, leaving 13 bases between the germline ends. CDR3 length: 16 residues. DNA of the CDR3: TGTGCCAGCAGCCCGCGACCCGTTTCGAACACCGGGGAGCTGTTTTTT. Translated, it gives CASSPRPVSNTGELFF.

The chain links TRBV2 to TRBJ2-3, with 7 positions matching TRBD1. J lost 2 bases, V lost 7 bases, and 6 bases had no gene match. Germline V gene data show CDR1 as SNHLY and CDR2 as FYNNEI. The CDR3 is 14 amino acids. The CDR3 sequence is CASTWTGPTDTQYF. CDR3 sequence (DNA): TGTGCCAGCACATGGACAGGCCCCACAGATACGCAGTATTTT. Supplemented by reference TRBV2 and TRBJ2-3, the full variable domain reads EPEVTQTPSHQVTQMGQEVILRCVPISNHLYFYWYRQILGQKVEFLVSFYNNEISEKSEIFDDQFSVERPDGSNFTLKIRSTKLEDSAMYFCASTWTGPTDTQYFGPGTRLTVL.

This clone was found a few times. J is TRBJ2-3 and V is TRBV7-2; TRBD2 agrees at 7 bases. The CDR3 is 16 amino acids. V trimming: 5 bases; J trimming: 3 bases; junction bases outside the gene matches: 11. Germline V gene data show CDR1 as SGHTA and CDR2 as FQGNSA. CDR3 amino acids: CASSRAGLADTDTQYF. The CDR3 nucleotides read TGTGCCAGCAGCCGGGCCGGGCTAGCGGATACAGATACGCAGTATTTT.

The CDR3 spells CASGAGERNTIYF. The DNA of the CDR3 is TGTGCCAGTGGAGCGGGGGAGAGGAACACCATATATTTT. The chain recombines TRBV28 with TRBJ1-3; perhaps TRBD1 as D (5 bases). The germline CDR1 and CDR2 sequences are MDHEN and SYDVKM. CDR3 length equals 13 residues. Trimming cost V 9 bases and J 7 bases, with 16 bases left between them.

The V and J genes are TRBV14 and TRBJ2-1, with D possibly being TRBD1 (5 bases). This CDR3 spans 14 amino acids. The V gene lost 4 bases and the J gene lost 9 bases, with 16 bases spanning the gap. The germline V gene encodes CDR1 SGHDN and CDR2 FVKESK. CDR3 bases: TGTGCCAGCAGCCCCTATCGGGCAGACAGTGAGCAGTTCTTC. It encodes CASSPYRADSEQFF.

The chain has TRBV2 and TRBJ1-1; D uncertain. From germline, CDR1 is SNHLY and CDR2 FYNNEI. Trimming removed 4 bases from V and 7 bases from J, with 7 bases in between. The CDR3 sequence is 11 residues long. CDR3: CASSVILEAFF. The CDR3 DNA follows: TGTGCCAGCAGTGTGATCCTTGAAGCTTTCTTT.

The chain recombines TRBV28 with TRBJ2-3; D is possibly TRBD2 (6 bases). CDR1 is MDHEN and CDR2 is SYDVKM in the germline V gene. V dropped 4 bases and J dropped 6 bases, with 11 bases sitting between them. The CDR3 consists of 13 residues. The CDR3 loop reads CASSSTTRDTQYF. The DNA of the CDR3 is TGTGCCAGCAGTTCAACGACTAGGGATACGCAGTATTTT.

Notes on this clone: This may come from a read error, since a much larger clone is one base off. Other DNA sequences of this sample code for an identical CDR3. The chain is built from TRBV6-1 and TRBJ1-1; weak D call: TRBD1 (6 bases). The germline V and J ends were trimmed by 6 bases and 1 base, with 9 bases remaining between them. CDR3 size: 13 residues. Germline CDR1 is MNHNS and CDR2 is SASEGT. This CDR3 reads CASSLQGNTEAFF. The CDR3, as DNA: TGTGCCAGCAGCCTACAGGGGAACACTGAAGCTTTCTTT.

DNA of the CDR3: TGTGCCAGTGCTATCGACAGGCGAGAGACCCAGTACTTC. Protein product: CASAIDRRETQYF. This sequence joins TRBV2 and TRBJ2-5; tentatively, D is TRBD1 (6 bases). Germline V gene lookup returns CDR1 SNHLY and CDR2 FYNNEI. The V end lost 9 bases, the J end lost 4 bases, and 15 bases lay between the germline ends. The CDR3 extends over 13 amino acids.